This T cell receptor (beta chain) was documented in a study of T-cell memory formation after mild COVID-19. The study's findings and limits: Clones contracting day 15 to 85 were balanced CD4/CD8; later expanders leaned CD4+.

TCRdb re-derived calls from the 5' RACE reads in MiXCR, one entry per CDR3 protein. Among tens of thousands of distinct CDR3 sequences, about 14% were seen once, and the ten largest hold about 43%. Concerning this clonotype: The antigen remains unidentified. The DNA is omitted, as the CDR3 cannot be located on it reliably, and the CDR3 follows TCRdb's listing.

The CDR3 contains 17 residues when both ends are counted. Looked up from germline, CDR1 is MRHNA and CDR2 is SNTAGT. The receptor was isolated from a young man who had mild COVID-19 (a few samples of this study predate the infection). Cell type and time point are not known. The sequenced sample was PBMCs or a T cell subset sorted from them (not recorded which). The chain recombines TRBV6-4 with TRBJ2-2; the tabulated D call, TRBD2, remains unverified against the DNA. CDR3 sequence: CASSDPALGGGKGAVFF.